These 5 T cell receptor beta chains were sequenced from one sample in a study of cytomegalovirus exposure and HLA in healthy donors. The PCR employed 60 Vbeta primers together with 13 Jbeta primers. Using immunoSEQ multiplex PCR, the repertoire was profiled, and TCRdb retains in-frame clones only, with some absent. Found here are 120,000 to 150,000 clones, around 84% of them singletons; the top ten hold around 3%. Sequenced sample: PBMCs. Receptors originate from a man aged 40-49 years in good health and CMV-seropositive.

This chain links TRBV7-9 with TRBJ2-7; D possibly corresponds to TRBD1 (6 bases). The CDR3 consists of 15 residues. Between the trimmed V and J ends, which lost 5 bases and 7 bases, there was a span of 21 bases. Germline-derived CDR1 and CDR2 are SEHNR and FQNEAQ (reference sequence). The CDR3 region has the DNA TGTGCCAGCAGCCCAGACAGGATGGGGGCTCGGGAGCAGTACTTC. Amino acids: CASSPDRMGAREQYF.

V is TRBV2 and J is TRBJ1-2, with unresolved D. Germline assignment: CDR1 SNHLY and CDR2 FYNNEI. The CDR3 totals 12 residues. The germline V and J ends were trimmed by 2 bases and 5 bases, with 6 bases remaining between them. CDR3 sequence (DNA): TGTGCCAGCAGTGAACAGGCGTATGGCTACACCTTC. This codes for CASSEQAYGYTF.

This chain uses TRBV19 with TRBJ1-5, with 7 positions matching TRBD1. The CDR3 loop spans 15 amino acids. CDR1 LNHDA and CDR2 SQIVND come from the germline V gene (reference sequence). J was trimmed by 5 bases and V by 5 bases; bases with no gene match: 9. The CDR3 coding sequence is TGTGCCAGTAGTCCACAGGGGCAAGAGGATCAGCCCCAGCATTTT. Amino acid sequence: CASSPQGQEDQPQHF.

The rearrangement links TRBV9 to TRBJ2-7, with D perhaps TRBD2 (5 bases). This CDR3 has 14 amino acids. CDR1 SGDLS and CDR2 YYNGEE come from the germline V gene. V shed 0 bases and J shed 1 base, with 8 bases lying between them. The CDR3 loop reads CASSVAGKSYEQYF. CDR3 sequence (DNA): TGTGCCAGCAGCGTAGCCGGGAAGTCCTACGAGCAGTACTTC.

The chain has TRBV13 and TRBJ2-7; tentative D call: TRBD2 (6 bases). Per the germline V gene, CDR1 is PRHDT and CDR2 is FYEKMQ (reference sequence). V lost 3 bases, J lost 1 base, and 13 bases lay in between. The length of the CDR3 is 15 residues. The CDR3 protein is CASSLGLSESYEQYF. The DNA for the CDR3 is TGTGCCAGCAGCTTGGGACTCAGCGAATCCTACGAGCAGTACTTC.